Included here is one T cell receptor beta chain sequence, with context. This may be a read error, as it is one base from a much larger clone. TCRdb recomputed calls from the multiplex PCR reads with MiXCR, one row per CDR3 protein. This table has roughly 220,000 distinct CDR3 sequences, less than 40% appearing once. These data originate in a study of breast tumors, draining lymph nodes, adjacent tissues. CDR3 size: 13 residues. V was pared by 0 bases and J by 7 bases, with 10 bases between. CDR1 is SGHNT and CDR2 is YYREEE in the germline V gene (reference sequence). Samples came from axillary lymph nodes draining the breast cancer.

The sequence derives from a female donor with breast cancer. Some clones in this sample may be carry-over from other donors' samples. V is TRBV5-4 and J is TRBJ2-5; D uncertain. The sequenced sample consisted of axillary lymph node tissue. This chain's CDR3 is CASSLGRTGTQYF. The CDR3 nucleotides read TGTGCCAGCAGCTTGGGGCGGACCGGGACCCAGTACTTC.